A selection of T cell receptor beta chains follows, all from one sample in a study of cytomegalovirus exposure and HLA in healthy donors. Some clones are missing from TCRdb's copy, which holds only in-frame ones; the method was immunoSEQ multiplex PCR. Of under 150,000 clones listed, about 81% are singletons. Specimen: PBMCs. These receptors were taken from a woman aged 50 to 65 in good health and CMV-seropositive. Both conserved end residues are part of each CDR3. Each record gives: CDR3 protein, CDR3 DNA, V gene, D gene, J gene. D genes are given only for firm matches.

CDR3: CSVALGGSTDTQYF
DNA: TGCAGCGTTGCATTGGGGGGGAGCACAGATACGCAGTATTTT
V: TRBV29-1
D: TRBD2
J: TRBJ2-3

CDR3: CASNAGGFYNEQFF
DNA: TGTGCCAGTAATGCGGGAGGGTTTTACAATGAGCAGTTCTTC
V: TRBV19
D: TRBD2
J: TRBJ2-1

CDR3: CSVRVSSYEQYF
DNA: TGCAGCGTGAGGGTTTCCTCCTACGAGCAGTACTTC
V: TRBV29-1
D: .
J: TRBJ2-7

CDR3: CASTYAAYSNQPQHF
DNA: TGTGCCAGTACCTACGCCGCGTATAGCAATCAGCCCCAGCATTTT
V: TRBV19
D: .
J: TRBJ1-5

CDR3: CASSYSTGYVDTEAFF
DNA: TGTGCCAGCAGTTACTCGACAGGGTATGTTGACACTGAAGCTTTCTTT
V: TRBV6-5
D: TRBD1
J: TRBJ1-1

CDR3: CASNEGGRNSNQPQHF
DNA: TGCGCCAGCAATGAAGGGGGCAGAAATAGCAATCAGCCCCAGCATTTT
V: TRBV10-1
D: TRBD1
J: TRBJ1-5

CDR3: CASSFQGRLVTQYF
DNA: TGTGCCAGCAGCTTTCAGGGCAGGCTTGTTACGCAGTATTTT
V: TRBV5-4
D: .
J: TRBJ2-3

CDR3: CASSAGLAGANEQFF
DNA: TGTGCCAGCAGCGCGGGACTAGCGGGAGCCAATGAGCAGTTCTTC
V: TRBV7-9
D: TRBD2
J: TRBJ2-1

CDR3: CASSPPGQAILRLYF
DNA: TGTGCCAGTAGTCCACCGGGACAGGCGATACTCCGGCTGTACTTC
V: TRBV19
D: TRBD1
J: TRBJ2-7

CDR3: CASSPGDRGDIQYF
DNA: TGCGCCAGCAGCCCGGGGGACAGGGGTGACATTCAGTACTTC
V: TRBV5-1
D: TRBD1
J: TRBJ2-4

CDR3: CASSLAGPGGYTF
DNA: TGTGCCAGCAGCTTGGCAGGGCCCGGTGGCTACACCTTC
V: TRBV5-6
D: .
J: TRBJ1-2

CDR3: CASSQQGGTEAFF
DNA: TGCGCCAGCAGCCAACAGGGGGGCACTGAAGCTTTCTTT
V: TRBV5-1
D: TRBD1
J: TRBJ1-1

CDR3: CASSPPNSVAEQYF
DNA: TGTGCCAGCTCACCACCAAATTCGGTTGCCGAGCAGTACTTC
V: TRBV18
D: .
J: TRBJ2-7

CDR3: CASSERQGHSSYNEQFF
DNA: TGCGCCAGCAGTGAGAGACAGGGCCATAGCTCCTACAATGAGCAGTTCTTC
V: TRBV10-1
D: TRBD1
J: TRBJ2-1

CDR3: CASSLAYVGTGANGLTF
DNA: TGCGCCAGCAGCTTGGCCTATGTAGGGACTGGGGCCAACGGCCTGACTTTC
V: TRBV5-1
D: .
J: TRBJ2-6

CDR3: CASSSPMTGLGNTIYF
DNA: TGTGCCAGCAGCTCTCCTATGACAGGGCTAGGAAACACCATATATTTT
V: TRBV11-3
D: TRBD1
J: TRBJ1-3

CDR3: CATGTGRNEQFF
DNA: TGTGCCACCGGGACAGGGCGCAATGAGCAGTTCTTC
V: TRBV18
D: TRBD1
J: TRBJ2-1

CDR3: CASTTGTGGLEQYF
DNA: TGTGCCAGCACCACCGGGACAGGGGGCCTCGAGCAGTACTTC
V: TRBV7-2
D: TRBD1
J: TRBJ2-7